This T cell receptor (beta chain) was captured in a study of regulatory T cells in long-lasting Graves disease. Study-level background: Antithyroid drug use was under 3 months in newly diagnosed Graves' patients.

This clonotype has just a few counts. The CDR3 spans 14 residues. Germline assignment: CDR1 WSHSY and CDR2 SAAADI. The V end was cut by 2 bases, the J end by 5 bases, with 12 bases between. The time point is: newly diagnosed GD, antithyroid drugs for less than 3 months. PBMC-extracted RNA yielded the TCR library. Arm-PCR of CDR3 regions with iRepertoire HTBI primers generated TCR beta libraries. One entry per CDR3 protein results from TCRdb running MiXCR on the multiplex PCR reads. The repertoire holds over 200,000 distinct CDR3 sequences, approximately 20% seen once, with around 20% in the top ten. The material sequenced was peripheral blood mononuclear cells (PBMCs), taken at new diagnosis, from a patient treated with antithyroid drugs. J is TRBJ2-5 and V is TRBV10-2; tentatively, D is TRBD1 (6 bases). The source is a female donor with Graves disease. CDR3 in DNA: TGCGCCAGCAGTGAGGAAAACAGGGAGGAGACCCAGTACTTC. It codes for CASSEENREETQYF.